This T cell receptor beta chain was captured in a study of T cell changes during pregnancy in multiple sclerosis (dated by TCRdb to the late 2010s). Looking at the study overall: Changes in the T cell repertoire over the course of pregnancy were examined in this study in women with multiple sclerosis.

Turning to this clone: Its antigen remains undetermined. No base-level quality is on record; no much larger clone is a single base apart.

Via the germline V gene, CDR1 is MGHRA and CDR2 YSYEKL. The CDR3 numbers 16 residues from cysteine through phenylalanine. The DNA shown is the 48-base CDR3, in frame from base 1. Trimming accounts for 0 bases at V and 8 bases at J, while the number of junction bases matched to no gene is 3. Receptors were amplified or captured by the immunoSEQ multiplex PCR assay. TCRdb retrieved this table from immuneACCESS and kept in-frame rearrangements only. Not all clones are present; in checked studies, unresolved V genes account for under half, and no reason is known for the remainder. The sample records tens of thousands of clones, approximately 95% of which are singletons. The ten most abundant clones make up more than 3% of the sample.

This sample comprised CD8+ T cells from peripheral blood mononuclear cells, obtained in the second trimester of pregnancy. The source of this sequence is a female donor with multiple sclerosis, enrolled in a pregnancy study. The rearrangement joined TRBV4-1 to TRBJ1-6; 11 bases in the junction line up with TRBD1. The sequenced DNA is TGCGCCAGCAGCCAAGAGGGACAGGGGGTAGATTCACCCCTCCACTTT. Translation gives CASSQEGQGVDSPLHF.